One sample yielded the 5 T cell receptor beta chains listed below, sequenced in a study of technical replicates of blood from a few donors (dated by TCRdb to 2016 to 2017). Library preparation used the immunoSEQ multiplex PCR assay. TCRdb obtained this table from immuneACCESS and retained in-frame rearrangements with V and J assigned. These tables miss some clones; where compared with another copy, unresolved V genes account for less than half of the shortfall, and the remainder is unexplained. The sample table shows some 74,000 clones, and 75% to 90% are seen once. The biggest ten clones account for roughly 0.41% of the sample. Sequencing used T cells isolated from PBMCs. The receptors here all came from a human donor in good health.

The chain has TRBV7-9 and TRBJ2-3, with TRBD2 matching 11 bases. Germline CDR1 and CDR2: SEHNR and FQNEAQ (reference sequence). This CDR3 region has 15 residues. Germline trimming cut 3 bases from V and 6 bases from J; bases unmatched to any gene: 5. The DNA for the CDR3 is TGTGCCAGCAGCTTGACTAGCGGGACGGGGGATACGCAGTATTTT. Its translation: CASSLTSGTGDTQYF.

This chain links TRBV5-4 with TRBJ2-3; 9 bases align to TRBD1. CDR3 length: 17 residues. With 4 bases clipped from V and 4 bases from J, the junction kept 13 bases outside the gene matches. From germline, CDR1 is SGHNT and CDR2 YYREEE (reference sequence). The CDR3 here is CASSRGPGQGLADTQYF. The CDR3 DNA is TGTGCCAGCAGCCGAGGCCCGGGACAGGGCTTGGCAGATACGCAGTATTTT.

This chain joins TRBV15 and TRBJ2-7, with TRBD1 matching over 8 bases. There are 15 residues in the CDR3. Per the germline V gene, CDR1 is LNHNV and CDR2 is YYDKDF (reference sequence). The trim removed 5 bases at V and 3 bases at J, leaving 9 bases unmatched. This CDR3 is CATSGYRGIVYEQYF. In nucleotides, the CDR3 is TGTGCCACCAGCGGATACAGGGGGATCGTCTACGAGCAGTACTTC.

CDR3 nucleotides: TGTGCCAGCAGTGAGTCCCGGGTCGGGGAAAAACTGTTTTTT. Encoded protein: CASSESRVGEKLFF. The chain couples TRBV2 to TRBJ1-4; D unclear. Germline-derived CDR1 and CDR2 are SNHLY and FYNNEI. V was clipped by 3 bases and J by 8 bases, with 13 bases between them. The length of the CDR3 is 14 residues.

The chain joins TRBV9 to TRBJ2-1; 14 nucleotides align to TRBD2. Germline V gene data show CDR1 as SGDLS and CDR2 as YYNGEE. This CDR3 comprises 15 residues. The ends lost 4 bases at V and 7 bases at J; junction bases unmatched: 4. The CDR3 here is CASSLGLAGANEQFF. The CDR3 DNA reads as TGTGCCAGCAGCTTGGGACTAGCGGGAGCTAATGAGCAGTTCTTC.